This T cell receptor beta chain was documented in a study of regulatory T cells in long-lasting Graves disease. In its sample, this clonotype was seen many times. V lost 2 bases to trimming and J lost 7 bases, with 17 bases between them. Germline CDR1 and CDR2: MNHEY and SVGAGI. CDR3 size: 15 residues. The time point was: persistent/refractory GD, antithyroid drugs over 5 years with positive TRAb. From RNA extracted from PBMCs, the TCR library was made. Construction of TCR beta libraries relied on iRepertoire HTBI primers and on Arm-PCR targeting CDR3 regions. In TCRdb, the multiplex PCR reads were re-called with MiXCR into one record per CDR3 protein. The table has around 340,000 distinct CDR3 sequences, 15% to 20% seen once.

Source: peripheral blood mononuclear cells (PBMCs), taken when the disease was refractory, from a patient treated with antithyroid drugs. The chain joins TRBV6-5 to TRBJ2-5; D is unresolved. The source of this sequence is a female donor with Graves disease. The CDR3: CASSYPTAFSGTQYF. CDR3 coding DNA: TGTGCCAGCAGTTACCCTACAGCTTTTTCCGGGACCCAGTACTTC.